A selection of T cell receptor beta chains follows, all from one sample in a study of blood T cells in healthy people across ages. TCRdb itself ran the 5' RACE reads through MiXCR, one entry per CDR3 protein. The sample holds about 680,000 distinct CDR3 sequences, around 45% seen once. The specimen was blood. All receptors come from a woman aged 55-69 years in good health. The CDR3 runs from the conserved cysteine through the conserved F or W. The listing skips clone size in some rows; elsewhere it reads once, few, many or a size class.

v_call,j_call,clone_size,cdr3_aa
TRBV20-1,TRBJ2-3,once,CSASRTSDTQYF
TRBV10-3,TRBJ2-7,few,CAISEPGQVFYEQYF
TRBV28,TRBJ2-1,NA,CASTLFGSYNEQFF
TRBV4-3,TRBJ2-3,NA,CASSQDGLAGGTDTQYF
TRBV29-1,TRBJ2-5,NA,CSAWDYSDNEQYF
TRBV6-1,TRBJ2-1,NA,CASSLQLAGYNEQFF
TRBV7-3,TRBJ2-1,NA,CASSDTRGFYNEQFF
TRBV5-1,TRBJ2-3,many,CASSAYVSVSTDTQYF
TRBV27,TRBJ2-5,NA,CASSFHGPQETQYF
TRBV29-1,TRBJ2-7,many,CSVEGVIRGEQYF
TRBV7-2,TRBJ2-3,NA,CASSLAPRTQYF
TRBV7-2,TRBJ2-3,few,CASSPDVGRSDTQYF
TRBV10-3,TRBJ2-2,NA,CAISDPSVPPGTGELFF
TRBV20-1,TRBJ2-1,NA,CSAKGQGGRWEQFF
TRBV29-1,TRBJ2-7,NA,CSVEEKGAPYDEQYF
TRBV11-3,TRBJ2-2,NA,CASTPSGTANTGELFF
TRBV10-3,TRBJ2-1,NA,CAISNQLGSYNEQFF
TRBV29-1,TRBJ2-1,NA,CSVGGGTSDSYNKQFF
TRBV20-1,TRBJ2-3,NA,CSALTGERHTDTQYF
TRBV29-1,TRBJ2-3,NA,CSVAADGVVVGTDTQYF
TRBV28,NA,few,CASSSPTGGARRQETQFF
TRBV7-2,TRBJ1-6,NA,CASRPTGNNSPLHF
TRBV7-3,TRBJ2-5,NA,CASSLTGTSLRETQYF
TRBV4-1,TRBJ1-6,NA,CASSQRSLGTSYNSPLHF
TRBV29-1,TRBJ1-2,NA,CSVEGGDNYGYTF
TRBV19,TRBJ2-7,NA,CASSISPAGAYEQYF
TRBV20-1,TRBJ2-1,few,CSASSSGSSYNEQFF
TRBV15,TRBJ1-5,NA,CATSRDRGISQPQHF
TRBV29-1,TRBJ2-2,NA,CSVKQGSGGELFF
TRBV12-3/TRBV12-4,TRBJ2-1,NA,CASSPMTHNEQFF
TRBV7-2,TRBJ2-5,NA,CASSPGTGRQETQYF
TRBV29-1,NA,NA,CSVDSGTRVQETQYF
TRBV29-1,TRBJ2-7,once,CSASGRPALSSYGQYF
TRBV6-1,NA,NA,CASSDQTGIFSGGSYEQYF
TRBV5-1,TRBJ2-5,few,CASSLAEVAGEQYF
TRBV7-2,TRBJ2-7,few,CASSLKIEGHYEQYF
TRBV5-1,TRBJ2-3,NA,CASSLSGGSGDTQYF
TRBV20-1,TRBJ2-3,few,CSASPGQGALTDTQYF
TRBV4-1,TRBJ2-1,NA,CASSPPTSGYNEQFF
TRBV29-1,TRBJ1-1,few,CSVAGAMNTEAFF
TRBV28,TRBJ1-6,NA,CASSTPTGGAGTLHF
TRBV12-3/TRBV12-4,TRBJ2-1,NA,CASSFSREGREQFF
TRBV12-3/TRBV12-4,TRBJ1-1,NA,CASSFRSTGPNTEAFF
TRBV6-4,TRBJ2-5,many,CASSDRPGQGMETQYF